This TCR beta chain was identified during a study of T cell responses to AZD1222 COVID-19 vaccine. V shed 4 bases and J 11 bases; nucleotides not matched to a gene: 2. Germline CDR1 and CDR2: DFQATT and SNEGSKA (reference sequence). CDR3 length: 10 residues. Assay: immunoSEQ multiplex PCR; the TCRdb copy retains only in-frame clones and omits some. In the table there are more than 150,000 clones, 87% of which are singletons. Recipients boosted at about 4 weeks or about 12 weeks are pooled. The clonotype comes from an adult who received the AZD1222 COVID-19 vaccine. This chain connects TRBV20-1 to TRBJ2-1; 7 nucleotides match TRBD2. The sequencing used peripheral blood, collected 28 days after the second AZD1222 dose. CDR3 sequence (DNA): TGCAGTGCTACTAGCGGAAAGCAGTTCTTC. It encodes CSATSGKQFF.